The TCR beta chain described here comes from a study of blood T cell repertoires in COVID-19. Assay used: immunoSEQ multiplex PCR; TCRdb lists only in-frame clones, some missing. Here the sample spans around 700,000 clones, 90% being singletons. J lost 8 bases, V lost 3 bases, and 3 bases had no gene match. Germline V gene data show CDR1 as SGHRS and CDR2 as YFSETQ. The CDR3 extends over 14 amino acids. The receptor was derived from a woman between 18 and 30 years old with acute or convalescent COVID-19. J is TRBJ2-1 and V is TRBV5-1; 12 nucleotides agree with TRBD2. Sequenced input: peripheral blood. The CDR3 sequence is CASSWTSGEHEQFF. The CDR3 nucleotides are TGCGCCAGCAGCTGGACTAGCGGGGAGCATGAGCAGTTCTTC.